Here is one T cell receptor (beta chain) with its context. The source of the sample is a study of blood T cells in healthy people across ages. The authors ran a second PCR of about 6 to 12 cycles using a sample-barcoded 5' primer and a J-beta primer mix. Via MiXCR, TCRdb re-called the 5' RACE reads, giving one row per CDR3 protein. The data hold more than 650,000 distinct CDR3 sequences, with 22% observed a single time. The sequenced sample was blood. This clonotype was sampled from a man aged 65 to 85 in good health.

The CDR3 sequence is CASSAPQLDTQYF. The CDR3, as DNA: TGTGCCAGTAGTGCGCCACAGTTGGATACGCAGTATTTT. The V call is TRBV19, the J call TRBJ2-3; D gene unclear. Between the trimmed V and J ends, which lost 5 bases and 6 bases, there was a span of 12 bases. The CDR3 is made up of 13 amino acids. Germline V CDR1 and CDR2: LNHDA, SQIVND (reference sequence).